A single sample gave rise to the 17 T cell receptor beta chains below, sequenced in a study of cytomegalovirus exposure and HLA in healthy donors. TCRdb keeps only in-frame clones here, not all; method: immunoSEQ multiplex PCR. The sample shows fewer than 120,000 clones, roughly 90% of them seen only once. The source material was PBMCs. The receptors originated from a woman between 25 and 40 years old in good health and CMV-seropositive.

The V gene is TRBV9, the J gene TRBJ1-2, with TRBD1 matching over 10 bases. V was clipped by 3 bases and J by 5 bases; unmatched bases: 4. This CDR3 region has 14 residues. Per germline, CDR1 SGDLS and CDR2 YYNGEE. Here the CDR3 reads CASSDDRGPYGYTF. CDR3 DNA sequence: TGTGCCAGCAGCGACGACAGGGGGCCGTATGGCTACACCTTC.

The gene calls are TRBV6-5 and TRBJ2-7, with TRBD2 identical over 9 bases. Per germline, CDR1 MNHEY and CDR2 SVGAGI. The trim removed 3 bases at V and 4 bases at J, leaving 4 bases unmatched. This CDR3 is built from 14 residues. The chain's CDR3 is CASSYGAGGYEQYF. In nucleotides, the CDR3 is TGTGCCAGCAGTTATGGAGCGGGGGGTTACGAGCAGTACTTC.

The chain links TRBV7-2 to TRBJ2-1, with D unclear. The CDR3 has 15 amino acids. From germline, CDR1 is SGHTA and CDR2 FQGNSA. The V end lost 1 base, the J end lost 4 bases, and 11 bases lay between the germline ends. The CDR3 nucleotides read TGTGCCAGCAGCTTAGGCCTAGTCCCTTACAATGAGCAGTTCTTC. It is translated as CASSLGLVPYNEQFF.

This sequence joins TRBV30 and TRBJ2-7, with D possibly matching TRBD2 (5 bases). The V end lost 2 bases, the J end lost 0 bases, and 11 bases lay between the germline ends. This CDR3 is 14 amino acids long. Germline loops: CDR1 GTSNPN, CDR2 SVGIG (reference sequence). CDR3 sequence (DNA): TGTGCCTGGAGTCACGGACGGGGCTCCTACGAGCAGTACTTC. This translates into CAWSHGRGSYEQYF.

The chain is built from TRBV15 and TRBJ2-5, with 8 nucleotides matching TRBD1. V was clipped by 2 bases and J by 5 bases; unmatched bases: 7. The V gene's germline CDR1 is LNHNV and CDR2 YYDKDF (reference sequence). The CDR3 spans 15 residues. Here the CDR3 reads CATSRIRTGRETQYF. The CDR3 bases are TGTGCCACCAGCAGAATTCGGACAGGGCGGGAGACCCAGTACTTC. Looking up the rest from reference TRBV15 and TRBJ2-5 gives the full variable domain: DAMVIQNPRYQVTQFGKPVTLSCSQTLNHNVMYWYQQKSSQAPKLLFHYYDKDFNNEADTPDNFQSRRPNTSFCFLDIRSPGLGDTAMYLCATSRIRTGRETQYFGPGTRLLVL.

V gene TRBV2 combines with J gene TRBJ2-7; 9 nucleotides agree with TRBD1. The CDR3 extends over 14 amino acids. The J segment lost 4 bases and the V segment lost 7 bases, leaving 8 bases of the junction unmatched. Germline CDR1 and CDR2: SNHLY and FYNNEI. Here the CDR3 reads CASTARDRVYEQYF. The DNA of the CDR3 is TGTGCCAGCACCGCGCGGGACAGGGTTTACGAGCAGTACTTC.

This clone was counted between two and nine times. Written as DNA, the CDR3 is TGTGCCAGCAGTGAATTCGGGGGGCGTATGAACACTGAAGCTTTCTTT. This codes for CASSEFGGRMNTEAFF. The rearrangement uses TRBV6-1 and TRBJ1-1, with D tentatively TRBD1 (6 bases). The CDR3 totals 16 residues. The germline V gene encodes CDR1 MNHNS and CDR2 SASEGT. V dropped 2 bases and J dropped 0 bases, with 13 bases sitting between them.

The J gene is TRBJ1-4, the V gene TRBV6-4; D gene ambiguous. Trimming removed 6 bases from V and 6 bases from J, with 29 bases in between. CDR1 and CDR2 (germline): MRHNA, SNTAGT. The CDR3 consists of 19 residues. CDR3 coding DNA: TGTGCCAGCAGACTTCGTATGGTATTCTCGAATGGGCGCGATGAAAAACTGTTTTTT. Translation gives CASRLRMVFSNGRDEKLFF.

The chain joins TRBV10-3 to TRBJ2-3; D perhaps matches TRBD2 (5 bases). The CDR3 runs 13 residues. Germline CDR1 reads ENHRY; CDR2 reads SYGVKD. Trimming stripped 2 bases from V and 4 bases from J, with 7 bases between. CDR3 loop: CAISEQAADTQYF. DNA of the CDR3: TGTGCCATCAGTGAGCAAGCGGCAGATACGCAGTATTTT.

The CDR3 bases are TGTGCCAGCAGCACCGACGGAGCCGGGGAGCTGTTTTTT. It codes for CASSTDGAGELFF. The rearrangement joins TRBV7-3 to TRBJ2-2; D uncertain. Trimming removed 5 bases at V and 6 bases at J, with 10 bases between. Germline CDR1 reads SGHTA; CDR2 reads FQGTGA. This CDR3 is 13 amino acids long.

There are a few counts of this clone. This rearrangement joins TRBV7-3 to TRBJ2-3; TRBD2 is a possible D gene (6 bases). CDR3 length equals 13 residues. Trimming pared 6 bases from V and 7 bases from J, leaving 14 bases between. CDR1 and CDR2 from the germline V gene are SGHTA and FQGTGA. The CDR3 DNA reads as TGTGCCAGCAGTTCGAGCCGGGGGAATACGCAGTATTTT. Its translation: CASSSSRGNTQYF.

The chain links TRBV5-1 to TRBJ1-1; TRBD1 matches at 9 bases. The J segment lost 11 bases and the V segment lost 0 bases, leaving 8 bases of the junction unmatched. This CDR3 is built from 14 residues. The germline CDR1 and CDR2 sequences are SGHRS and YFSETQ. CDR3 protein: CASSLDRGRGGAFF. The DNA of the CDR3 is TGCGCCAGCAGCTTGGACAGGGGGCGCGGAGGTGCTTTCTTT.

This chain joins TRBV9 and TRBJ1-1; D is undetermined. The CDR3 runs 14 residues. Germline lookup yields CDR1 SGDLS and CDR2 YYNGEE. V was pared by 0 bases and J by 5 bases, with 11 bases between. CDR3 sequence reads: CASSVGAESTEAFF. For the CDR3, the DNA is TGTGCCAGCAGCGTAGGGGCAGAATCTACTGAAGCTTTCTTT.

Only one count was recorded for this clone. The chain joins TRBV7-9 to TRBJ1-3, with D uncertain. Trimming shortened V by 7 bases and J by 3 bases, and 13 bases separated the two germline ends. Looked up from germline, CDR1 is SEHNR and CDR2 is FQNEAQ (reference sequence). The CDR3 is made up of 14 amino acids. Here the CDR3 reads CASIPGDGGNTIYF. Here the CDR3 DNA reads TGTGCCAGCATCCCCGGTGATGGTGGAAACACCATATATTTT.

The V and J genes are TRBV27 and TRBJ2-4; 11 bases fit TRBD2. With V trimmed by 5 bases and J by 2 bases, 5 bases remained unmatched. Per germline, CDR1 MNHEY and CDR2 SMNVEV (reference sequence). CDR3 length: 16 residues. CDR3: CASSQTSGGPKNIQYF. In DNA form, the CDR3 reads TGTGCCAGCAGTCAAACTAGCGGGGGTCCCAAAAACATTCAGTACTTC.

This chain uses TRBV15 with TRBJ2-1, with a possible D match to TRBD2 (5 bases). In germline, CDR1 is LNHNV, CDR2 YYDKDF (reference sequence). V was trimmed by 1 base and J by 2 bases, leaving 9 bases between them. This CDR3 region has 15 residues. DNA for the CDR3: TGTGCCACCAGCAGAGGAGCGGAGCCCTACAATGAGCAGTTCTTC. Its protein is CATSRGAEPYNEQFF. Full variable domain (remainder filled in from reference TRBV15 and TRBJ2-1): DAMVIQNPRYQVTQFGKPVTLSCSQTLNHNVMYWYQQKSSQAPKLLFHYYDKDFNNEADTPDNFQSRRPNTSFCFLDIRSPGLGDTAMYLCATSRGAEPYNEQFFGPGTRLTVL.

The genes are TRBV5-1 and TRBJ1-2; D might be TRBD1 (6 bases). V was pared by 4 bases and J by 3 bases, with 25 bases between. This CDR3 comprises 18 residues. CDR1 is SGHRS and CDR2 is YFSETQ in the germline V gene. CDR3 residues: CASSPGGTPTGSDYGYTF. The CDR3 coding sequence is TGCGCCAGCAGCCCGGGGGGGACCCCGACAGGCTCGGACTATGGCTACACCTTC.